The 11 T cell receptor beta chains below come from one sample, sequenced in a study of cytomegalovirus exposure and HLA in healthy donors. The PCR employed 60 Vbeta primers together with 13 Jbeta primers. This table comes from immunoSEQ multiplex PCR, and its TCRdb copy is limited to in-frame clones, with some not included. The sample shows roughly 180,000 clones, 84% of them seen only once. The sequenced material came from PBMCs. The receptors here all came from a girl aged 2 to 10 in good health and CMV-seropositive.

The CDR3 region has the DNA TGTGCCAGCAGCTCCTGGCTACAGGGCCTGGGGGAGACCCAGTACTTC. This translates into CASSSWLQGLGETQYF. J is TRBJ2-5 and V is TRBV11-3; D possibly corresponds to TRBD1 (6 bases). Trimming cost V 4 bases and J 5 bases, with 20 bases left between them. Germline assignment: CDR1 SGHNT and CDR2 YENEEA. There are 16 residues in the CDR3.

The gene calls are TRBV7-2 and TRBJ2-7; possibly TRBD2 for D (6 bases). This CDR3 has 14 amino acids. Trimming stripped 7 bases from V and 4 bases from J, with 17 bases between. Germline CDR1 reads SGHTA; CDR2 reads FQGNSA. The CDR3 DNA reads TGTGCCAGCAACCGGGAGCGGGCTTCTTACGAGCAGTACTTC. It yields the protein CASNRERASYEQYF.

The rearrangement links TRBV18 to TRBJ2-2; 8 bases map to TRBD2. The CDR3 contains 17 residues. With V trimmed by 1 base and J by 2 bases, 6 bases remained unmatched. Germline CDR1 is KGHSH and CDR2 is LQKENI. The DNA for the CDR3 is TGTGCCAGCTCACCACTCGGGAGGGCCGGAAACACCGGGGAGCTGTTTTTT. It yields the protein CASSPLGRAGNTGELFF.

V usage is TRBV6-1 and J usage is TRBJ2-2, with 11 bases that match TRBD2. V dropped 4 bases and J dropped 7; count of bases not matched to a gene: 8. Germline values: CDR1 MNHNS, CDR2 SASEGT. CDR3 length equals 16 residues. For the CDR3, the DNA is TGTGCCAGCAGTGCGCTAGCGGGAGGCCCGGGCGGGGAGCTGTTTTTT. It specifies CASSALAGGPGGELFF.

This chain uses TRBV28 with TRBJ1-2, with D tentatively TRBD1 (5 bases). This CDR3 has 13 residues. CDR1 is MDHEN, CDR2 SYDVKM, per germline. Between the trimmed V and J ends, which lost 5 bases and 8 bases, there was a span of 15 bases. This CDR3 reads CASSTGTGAGYTF. CDR3 DNA: TGTGCCAGCAGTACCGGGACGGGAGCAGGCTACACCTTC.

CDR3 nucleotides: TGTGCCAGCAGCCAACCGGGACAGGGGGCACCAACTAATGAAAAACTGTTTTTT. It is translated as CASSQPGQGAPTNEKLFF. The chain couples TRBV4-2 to TRBJ1-4, with 12 bases matching TRBD1. The V segment lost 2 bases and the J segment 0 bases; nucleotides outside the gene matches: 4. CDR1 is LGHNA and CDR2 is YNFKEQ in the germline V gene. CDR3 length equals 18 residues.

CDR3 DNA: TGTGCCAGCAGGGGGACAGGCCTGGCGCAGTATTTT. As protein: CASRGTGLAQYF. The rearrangement uses TRBV6-1 and TRBJ2-3, with 8 positions matching TRBD1. Germline V gene sequence: CDR1 MNHNS, CDR2 SASEGT. CDR3 size: 12 residues. V dropped 6 bases and J dropped 10; count of bases not matched to a gene: 6.

The V gene is TRBV9, the J gene TRBJ2-7; D may be TRBD1 (6 bases). Germline CDR1 SGDLS, CDR2 YYNGEE. The CDR3 is 15 amino acids. V was cut by 3 bases and J by 2 bases, with 15 bases left in between. CDR3 nucleotide sequence: TGTGCCAGCAGCGAGGCTCCTGACAGGCCCTACGAGCAGTACTTC. Its protein product is CASSEAPDRPYEQYF.

This clone was observed a few times. The rearrangement joins TRBV2 to TRBJ1-1; D unresolved. V gave up 0 bases and J gave up 1 base, with 9 bases separating them. The length of the CDR3 is 15 residues. The germline gives CDR1 SNHLY, CDR2 FYNNEI. CDR3 nucleotide sequence: TGTGCCAGCAGTGAAGCCCCCGGGGAGAACACTGAAGCTTTCTTT. It codes for CASSEAPGENTEAFF. Combining the CDR3 with reference TRBV2 and TRBJ1-1 gives the whole variable domain EPEVTQTPSHQVTQMGQEVILRCVPISNHLYFYWYRQILGQKVEFLVSFYNNEISEKSEIFDDQFSVERPDGSNFTLKIRSTKLEDSAMYFCASSEAPGENTEAFFGQGTRLTVV.

This chain connects TRBV29-1 to TRBJ1-2; 10 bases fit TRBD1. The ends lost 3 bases at V and 4 bases at J; junction bases unmatched: 5. Germline CDR1 and CDR2: SQVTM and ANQGSEA. The CDR3 length is 14 residues. DNA for the CDR3: TGCAGCGTTGAGGGGACAGGGGAGGGCTATGGCTACACCTTC. It specifies CSVEGTGEGYGYTF. Filled out from reference TRBV29-1 and TRBJ1-2, the complete variable domain reads SAVISQKPSRDICQRGTSLTIQCQVDSQVTMMFWYRQQPGQSLTLIATANQGSEATYESGFVIDKFPISRPNLTFSTLTVSNMSPEDSSIYLCSVEGTGEGYGYTFGSGTRLTVV.

This clone was seen just once. This chain connects TRBV5-1 to TRBJ2-5, with D unclear. The J call could be wrong; TRBJ2-7 is a better fit for the DNA end. The CDR3 length is 16 residues. Germline V gives CDR1 SGHRS, CDR2 YFSETQ. The CDR3 DNA sequence: TGCGCCAGCAGCCTGATGCGATACCCTTACTCCTACGAGCAGTACTTC. Translated: CASSLMRYPYSYEQYF.